Below, one TCR beta chain is given with its context. Seattle enrolled patients during active infection and tracked them longitudinally. Germline CDR1 and CDR2: KGHSH and LQKENI. The CDR3 loop spans 15 amino acids. The ends lost 4 bases at V and 3 bases at J; junction bases unmatched: 8. The data were taken from a study of blood T cell repertoires in COVID-19. Study as a whole: Collection of acute and convalescent COVID-19 samples took place in the United States, Italy and Spain.

In the study's own analysis: Using reference gene primer amplification, nucleated cell counts were estimated. The protocol was immunoSEQ multiplex PCR, while the TCRdb copy is restricted to in-frame clones and leaves out a portion. V and J calls and clone size are copied from that table; D and trimming were computed from the DNA. The sample has some 130,000 clones; about 89% are singletons. The specimen sequenced was peripheral blood. The chain employs TRBV18 and TRBJ2-7; 8 bases line up with TRBD1. The clonotype was recovered from a woman in her sixties or seventies with COVID-19, enrolled during active disease. This CDR3 reads CASSQNRGMNYEQYF. The CDR3 DNA reads TGTGCCAGCTCACAAAACAGGGGGATGAACTACGAGCAGTACTTC.